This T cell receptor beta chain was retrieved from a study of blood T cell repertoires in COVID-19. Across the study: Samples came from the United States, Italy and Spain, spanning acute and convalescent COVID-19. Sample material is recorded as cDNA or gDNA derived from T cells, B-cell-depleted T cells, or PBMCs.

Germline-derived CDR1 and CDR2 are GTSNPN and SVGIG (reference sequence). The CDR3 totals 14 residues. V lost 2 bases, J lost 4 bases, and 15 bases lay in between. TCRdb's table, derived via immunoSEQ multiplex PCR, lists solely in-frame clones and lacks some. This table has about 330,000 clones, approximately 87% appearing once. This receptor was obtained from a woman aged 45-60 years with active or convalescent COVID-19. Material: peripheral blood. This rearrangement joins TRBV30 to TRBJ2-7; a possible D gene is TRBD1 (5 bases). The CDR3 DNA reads TGTGCCTGGAGTATTTGGACAAGAACGTACGAGCAGTACTTC. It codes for CAWSIWTRTYEQYF.